Listed here are 25 T cell receptor beta chains from one sample, sequenced in a study of blood T cell repertoires in COVID-19. Clones were sequenced by immunoSEQ multiplex PCR, and TCRdb holds only the in-frame ones, with some missing. This sample yields some 170,000 clones, of which roughly 87% are seen a single time; around 8% belongs to the top ten. The sequenced sample consisted of peripheral blood. The receptors come from a woman between 70 and 85 years old with acute or convalescent COVID-19.

The chain links TRBV7-2 to TRBJ2-2, with a tentative D call TRBD2 (6 bases). The germline gives CDR1 SGHTA, CDR2 FQGNSA. CDR3 length: 16 amino acids. Between the trimmed V and J ends, which lost 5 bases and 1 base, there was a span of 14 bases. The CDR3 DNA sequence: TGTGCCAGCAGCCTCGTGGTAGCGGTGAACACCGGGGAGCTGTTTTTT. Translation gives CASSLVVAVNTGELFF.

The genes are TRBV15 and TRBJ1-5; the D gene is possibly TRBD1 (6 bases). There are 14 residues in the CDR3. CDR1 and CDR2 from the germline V gene are LNHNV and YYDKDF (reference sequence). Trimming removed 3 bases from V and 2 bases from J, with 8 bases in between. The CDR3 is CATSSPGGNQPQHF. The CDR3 nucleotides read TGTGCCACCAGCAGCCCAGGGGGCAATCAGCCCCAGCATTTT.

V and J are TRBV6-6 and TRBJ1-2; TRBD1 aligns across 10 bases. CDR1 MNHNY and CDR2 SVGAGI come from the germline V gene (reference sequence). V was pared by 0 bases and J by 8 bases, with 6 bases of the junction left unmatched. This CDR3 contains 15 residues. CDR3 in DNA: TGTGCCAGCAGTTACTCGCGACAGGGGGCTAAGGGCTACACCTTC. Its protein product is CASSYSRQGAKGYTF.

The rearrangement joins TRBV7-2 to TRBJ2-1, with D unresolved. The CDR3 has 11 residues. Per the germline V gene, CDR1 is SGHTA and CDR2 is FQGNSA. Trimming left V 3 bases short and J 7 bases short, with 4 bases between. CDR3 sequence: CASSFINEQFF. The CDR3 region has the DNA TGTGCCAGCAGCTTTATAAATGAGCAGTTCTTC.

This chain uses TRBV7-2 with TRBJ2-1; 8 positions agree with TRBD2. This CDR3 comprises 16 residues. Germline CDR1 and CDR2: SGHTA and FQGNSA. Trimming cost V 0 bases and J 8 bases; bases outside gene matches: 9. The CDR3 protein is CASSLASEREWYEQFF. The CDR3, as DNA: TGTGCCAGCAGCTTAGCGAGCGAGCGGGAGTGGTATGAGCAGTTCTTC.

This chain joins TRBV5-4 and TRBJ2-5; D call uncertain. CDR3 length: 13 residues. Germline lookup yields CDR1 SGHNT and CDR2 YYREEE (reference sequence). With 4 bases removed from V and 5 bases from J, the gap between germline ends came to 12 bases. CDR3 bases: TGTGCCAGCAGCAGCAGGATTGAGGAGACCCAGTACTTC. Translating it yields CASSSRIEETQYF.

The chain combines TRBV6-5 with TRBJ1-5; D may be TRBD1 (5 bases). The CDR3 is made up of 14 amino acids. Trimming stripped 6 bases from V and 0 bases from J, with 9 bases between. CDR1 and CDR2 (germline): MNHEY, SVGAGI. Here the CDR3 DNA reads TGTGCCAGCAGGAGTGACAGTAGCAATCAGCCCCAGCATTTT. Amino acids: CASRSDSSNQPQHF.

The chain joins TRBV20-1 to TRBJ2-7; D is undetermined. With 1 base removed from V and 3 bases from J, the gap between germline ends came to 4 bases. This CDR3 has 11 residues. In germline, CDR1 is DFQATT, CDR2 SNEGSKA (reference sequence). The DNA for the CDR3 is TGCAGTGCTAGAGGAGGCTACGAGCAGTACTTC. It translates to CSARGGYEQYF.

V is TRBV6-5 and J is TRBJ2-7; the D is unclear. Germline V gene lookup returns CDR1 MNHEY and CDR2 SVGAGI. V was cut by 0 bases and J by 2 bases, with 14 bases left in between. The CDR3 is 16 amino acids. In DNA, the CDR3 is TGTGCCAGCAGTTACTCGATGCAAGGTGGAGCCTACGAGCAGTACTTC. Residues: CASSYSMQGGAYEQYF.

The chain recombines TRBV19 with TRBJ2-1; maybe TRBD1 (6 bases). The V end lost 0 bases, the J end lost 8 bases, and 20 bases lay between the germline ends. This CDR3 has 17 residues. CDR1 and CDR2 from the germline V gene are LNHDA and SQIVND (reference sequence). CDR3 region: CASSIDSFPSGTHEQFF. Here the CDR3 DNA reads TGTGCCAGTAGTATAGATTCCTTCCCTTCCGGGACACATGAGCAGTTCTTC.

J is TRBJ2-4 and V is TRBV23-1, with 10 bases that match TRBD2. TRBV23-1 is sorted into the ORF group, with uncertain function. J gave up 1 base and V 2 bases, and 11 bases lay outside the gene matches. The CDR3 totals 19 residues. The CDR3 protein is CASSQGLAGVTWAKNIQYF. The CDR3 nucleotides read TGCGCCAGCAGTCAAGGGCTAGCGGGAGTCACTTGGGCCAAAAACATTCAGTACTTC.

This clone turned up a few times. V and J are TRBV4-3 and TRBJ2-1, with D perhaps matching TRBD1 (5 bases). Germline lookup yields CDR1 LGHNA and CDR2 YSLEER. Trimming left V 2 bases short and J 12 bases short, with 17 bases between. The CDR3 totals 14 residues. Written as DNA, the CDR3 is TGCGCCAGCAGCCAACTAAACTCACAGGTCTGGCAGTTCTTC. Translated: CASSQLNSQVWQFF.

The chain joins TRBV19 to TRBJ2-7, with TRBD2 matching over 9 bases. The CDR3 is 15 amino acids. CDR1 is LNHDA, CDR2 SQIVND, per germline (reference sequence). Unmatched junction bases numbered 4, after V lost 4 bases and J lost 0 bases. Here the CDR3 reads CASSRTSVSSYEQYF. The CDR3 coding sequence is TGTGCCAGTAGTAGGACTAGCGTAAGCTCCTACGAGCAGTACTTC.

V gene TRBV14 combines with J gene TRBJ1-6, with TRBD1 matching over 9 bases. Germline CDR1 SGHDN, CDR2 FVKESK. The CDR3 is made up of 14 amino acids. With V trimmed by 1 base and J by 10 bases, 2 bases remained unmatched. For the CDR3, the DNA is TGTGCCAGCAGCCAAGGACAGGGGGGCTCACCCCTCCACTTT. Its protein is CASSQGQGGSPLHF.

V gene TRBV10-3 combines with J gene TRBJ2-2; 10 nucleotides match TRBD1. The CDR3 is 19 residues long. Germline V gene sequence: CDR1 ENHRY, CDR2 SYGVKD. V lost 2 bases to trimming and J lost 5 bases; unmatched junction nucleotides: 14. The CDR3 DNA sequence: TGTGCCATCAGTGAGCCGGGGGGCCGGGACAGGGGTGCGACCGGGGAGCTGTTTTTT. It codes for CAISEPGGRDRGATGELFF.

The rearrangement links TRBV7-6 to TRBJ2-2, with D possibly matching TRBD1 (6 bases). CDR1 is SGHVS and CDR2 is FNYEAQ in the germline V gene. This CDR3 comprises 15 residues. V was cut by 5 bases and J by 1 base, with 11 bases left in between. The CDR3 DNA sequence: TGTGCCAGCAGCCCAGGACAGCAGAACACCGGGGAGCTGTTTTTT. It specifies CASSPGQQNTGELFF.

This chain uses TRBV9 with TRBJ2-3, with D perhaps TRBD1 (5 bases). Trimming shortened V by 2 bases and J by 3 bases, and 19 bases separated the two germline ends. Germline CDR1 reads SGDLS; CDR2 reads YYNGEE. The CDR3 consists of 17 residues. CDR3 amino acids: CASSVSGGQGRTDTQYF. CDR3 in DNA: TGTGCCAGCAGCGTCTCGGGTGGACAAGGTAGGACAGATACGCAGTATTTT.

V is TRBV7-2 and J is TRBJ1-1; D is undetermined. The CDR3 is made up of 13 amino acids. V was clipped by 1 base and J by 8 bases, with 11 bases between them. Per the germline V gene, CDR1 is SGHTA and CDR2 is FQGNSA. The CDR3 reads CASSLGGSAEAFF. In nucleotides, the CDR3 is TGTGCCAGCAGCTTAGGAGGGTCTGCGGAAGCTTTCTTT. The full variable domain, in which reference TRBV7-2 and TRBJ1-1 provide the parts outside the CDR3, is GAGVSQSPSNKVTEKGKDVELRCDPISGHTALYWYRQSLGQGLEFLIYFQGNSAPDKSGLPSDRFSAERTGGSVSTLTIQRTQQEDSAVYLCASSLGGSAEAFFGQGTRLTVV.

The chain joins TRBV6-2 or TRBV6-3 to TRBJ2-3, with TRBD2 matching 8 bases. CDR3 length: 17 amino acids. Trimming at V came to 6 bases and at J to 0 bases, leaving 11 bases not matched to a gene. Germline V lookup: CDR1 MNHEY, CDR2 SVGEGT. The CDR3: CASSRALAGLSTDTQYF. The CDR3 bases are TGTGCCAGCAGCCGGGCTTTAGCGGGGCTCAGCACAGATACGCAGTATTTT.

The V call is TRBV4-1, the J call TRBJ2-1; 7 nucleotides match TRBD2. The germline gives CDR1 MGHRA, CDR2 YSYEKL. The CDR3 is 16 amino acids. Trimming took 5 bases from V and 3 from J; bases not matched to a gene: 10. CDR3 DNA: TGCGCCAGCAGCACGCGGACTAGGGACTTCTACAATGAGCAGTTCTTC. Residues: CASSTRTRDFYNEQFF.

The chain employs TRBV14 and TRBJ2-3; possibly TRBD1 for D (5 bases). The germline CDR1 and CDR2 sequences are SGHDN and FVKESK. Deletions cut 4 bases from V and 4 bases from J, with 12 bases between. The CDR3 runs to 14 residues. The CDR3 here is CASSLRQLADTQYF. The CDR3, as DNA: TGTGCCAGCAGCCTTAGACAGTTGGCAGATACGCAGTATTTT.

V usage is TRBV28 and J usage is TRBJ1-2, with 8 bases fitting TRBD1. Germline CDR1 and CDR2: MDHEN and SYDVKM. The J segment lost 6 bases and the V segment lost 5 bases, leaving 14 bases of the junction unmatched. This CDR3 spans 16 amino acids. CDR3 nucleotide sequence: TGTGCCAGCAGTCTCCCAGGGGGCGCTTTTTTGAATGGCTACACCTTC. This encodes CASSLPGGAFLNGYTF.

A few counts support this clone. The chain joins TRBV24-1 to TRBJ2-7; 8 bases are a match to TRBD1. Per germline, CDR1 KGHDR and CDR2 SFDVKD. Trimming took 5 bases from V and 2 from J; bases not matched to a gene: 7. This CDR3 is 15 amino acids long. DNA for the CDR3: TGTGCCACCAGTGGCCCCGGACAGGGAGCCTACGAGCAGTACTTC. As protein: CATSGPGQGAYEQYF.

This chain connects TRBV18 to TRBJ2-7; 11 bases align to TRBD2. The V and J ends lost 3 bases and 2 bases, in that order; junction bases with no gene match: 0. The CDR3 has 14 amino acids. Germline CDR1 reads KGHSH; CDR2 reads LQKENI. CDR3 sequence reads: CASSPSGGAYEQYF. CDR3 DNA sequence: TGTGCCAGCTCACCTAGCGGGGGGGCCTACGAGCAGTACTTC.

The V call is TRBV2, the J call TRBJ2-5, with 8 bases aligning to TRBD2. Looked up from germline, CDR1 is SNHLY and CDR2 is FYNNEI. The CDR3 covers 15 residues. V lost 3 bases and J lost 2; bases outside the gene matches: 5. For the CDR3, the DNA is TGTGCCAGCAGTGATATTGCGGGGGGACAAGAGACCCAGTACTTC. Protein product: CASSDIAGGQETQYF.